The source of this T cell receptor beta chain is a study of identical twins. This clonotype has a handful of counts. Its antigen is still unknown. Germline V gene lookup returns CDR1 SGHAT and CDR2 FQNNGV. CDR3 length: 15 residues. With V trimmed by 1 base and J by 5 bases, 6 bases remained unmatched. TCRdb fed the 5' RACE reads into MiXCR, producing one record per CDR3 protein. The table has 650,000 to 800,000 distinct CDR3 sequences, less than 10% seen once. Whole-study results and caveats: Invariant T cells like MAIT and iNKT could partly confound the zero-insertion analyses. The models systematically underestimated how much out-of-frame TCR alpha was shared in monozygotic twins. In cord blood, abundant beta clonotypes had fewer insertions; memory showed no trend. Twins showed weaker excess sharing in their beta out-of-frame sequences.

These same data were also listed under a study on yellow fever vaccine responses in identical twins.

This TCR came from a woman aged 18-29 years in good health. The sequenced sample was PBMCs. The rearrangement uses TRBV11-2 and TRBJ2-7; TRBD2 matches at 9 bases. As DNA, the CDR3 is TGTGCCAGCAGCTTAGGCGGGAGGGCCACCCACGAGCAGTACTTC. Protein product: CASSLGGRATHEQYF.